One and the same sample provided the 9 T cell receptor beta chains below, sequenced in a study of blood T cell repertoires in COVID-19. Data came from immunoSEQ multiplex PCR; TCRdb stores just in-frame clones and leaves some out. The data contain some 72,000 clones, around 80% of them singletons. The sequenced material came from peripheral blood. The receptors stem from a man aged 45 to 65 with COVID-19, enrolled during active disease.

This clone appeared once. The J gene is TRBJ2-1, the V gene TRBV29-1; 7 nucleotides match TRBD2. The CDR3 has 16 amino acids. The ends lost 4 bases at V and 8 bases at J; junction bases unmatched: 17. Germline V CDR1 and CDR2: SQVTM, ANQGSEA. CDR3 amino acids: CSVGGLRGGSVDEQFF. The DNA of the CDR3 is TGCAGCGTTGGGGGGTTGCGCGGCGGGAGTGTCGATGAGCAGTTCTTC.

The CDR3 region has the DNA TGTGCCACCAGCATTGGGACAGCGGGCAATGAGCAGTTCTTC. Translating gives CATSIGTAGNEQFF. V is TRBV15 and J is TRBJ2-1, with D possibly matching TRBD1 (7 bases). Germline CDR1 LNHNV, CDR2 YYDKDF (reference sequence). The length of the CDR3 is 14 residues. V was clipped by 4 bases and J by 6 bases, with 13 bases between them. The full variable domain, rest sourced from reference TRBV15 and TRBJ2-1, is DAMVIQNPRYQVTQFGKPVTLSCSQTLNHNVMYWYQQKSSQAPKLLFHYYDKDFNNEADTPDNFQSRRPNTSFCFLDIRSPGLGDTAMYLCATSIGTAGNEQFFGPGTRLTVL.

V and J are TRBV4-1 and TRBJ1-1, with no clear D. Germline V gene lookup returns CDR1 MGHRA and CDR2 YSYEKL. V was clipped by 4 bases and J by 1 base, with 16 bases between them. This CDR3 spans 16 amino acids. Here the CDR3 DNA reads TGCGCCAGCAGCCTCTCCGGAGCCCTAAGGAACACTGAAGCTTTCTTT. It codes for CASSLSGALRNTEAFF.

This clone was recorded at least ten times. The genes are TRBV9 and TRBJ2-7, with a tentative D call TRBD2 (5 bases). The CDR3 is 14 amino acids. V was shortened by 0 bases and J by 2 bases, with 9 bases between the two germline ends. Per germline, CDR1 SGDLS and CDR2 YYNGEE. The CDR3: CASSVGGSAYEQYF. Here the CDR3 DNA reads TGTGCCAGCAGCGTAGGAGGGTCCGCCTACGAGCAGTACTTC.

The rearrangement uses TRBV18 and TRBJ2-3, with unresolved D. This CDR3 is built from 12 residues. Deletions cut 5 bases from V and 4 bases from J, with 7 bases between. Looked up from germline, CDR1 is KGHSH and CDR2 is LQKENI. In DNA form, the CDR3 reads TGTGCCAGCTCATCCAGTTCAGATACGCAGTATTTT. It translates to CASSSSSDTQYF.

The rearrangement uses TRBV7-2 and TRBJ2-7, with 11 bases matching TRBD2. The junction had 10 bases not matched to a gene; V was cut back by 5 bases and J by 7 bases. The CDR3 runs to 15 residues. Per the germline V gene, CDR1 is SGHTA and CDR2 is FQGNSA. The CDR3 nucleotides read TGTGCCAGCAGCAAAGGGGTAGCGGGAGGGCGAGAGCAGTACTTC. Translation: CASSKGVAGGREQYF.

This chain links TRBV5-1 with TRBJ1-1; 7 bases align to TRBD1. V was pared by 4 bases and J by 3 bases, with 6 bases of the junction left unmatched. This CDR3 is 14 amino acids long. Looked up from germline, CDR1 is SGHRS and CDR2 is YFSETQ. The CDR3 region is CASSLRGLDTEAFF. The DNA of the CDR3 is TGCGCCAGCAGCCTAAGGGGGCTCGACACTGAAGCTTTCTTT.

The rearrangement uses TRBV5-1 and TRBJ1-1; unclear D gene. Trimming removed 0 bases at V and 1 base at J, with 7 bases between. In germline, CDR1 is SGHRS, CDR2 YFSETQ. The CDR3 sequence is 14 residues long. The CDR3 spells CASSLVRGNTEAFF. Written as DNA, the CDR3 is TGCGCCAGCAGCTTGGTTCGGGGGAACACTGAAGCTTTCTTT.

The sample holds many counts of this clone. This sample includes further DNA sequences coding for the same CDR3. The CDR3 DNA follows: TGTGCCAGCAGTTACGAGGAGAACACTGAAGCTTTCTTT. It yields the protein CASSYEENTEAFF. The chain has TRBV6-2 or TRBV6-3 and TRBJ1-1; D gene unclear. The germline CDR1 and CDR2 sequences are MNHEY and SVGEGT. The CDR3 has 13 residues. V was pared by 2 bases and J by 1 base, with 5 bases between.